The sequence of this T cell receptor beta chain was determined in a study of identical twins. TCRdb called the 5' RACE reads again in MiXCR, with one record for every CDR3 protein. Here the sample spans about 460,000 distinct CDR3 sequences, 12% to 15% being singletons. CDR1 is DFQATT and CDR2 is SNEGSKA in the germline V gene (reference sequence). The CDR3 runs to 12 residues. Trimming stripped 4 bases from V and 4 bases from J, with 11 bases between. These data are also associated with another study on yellow fever vaccine responses in identical twins.

This chain uses TRBV20-1 with TRBJ2-7; D is unclear. This receptor was taken from a woman between 18 and 29 years old in good health. Specimen: CD4+ T cells sorted from blood. This CDR3 is CSANDQEYEQYF. The CDR3 DNA sequence: TGCAGTGCTAACGATCAGGAGTACGAGCAGTACTTC.